The clone carrying this TCR beta chain was found many times. Via MiXCR, TCRdb re-called the 5' RACE reads, giving one row per CDR3 protein. The sample contains over 120,000 distinct CDR3 sequences, under 7% of which appear only once. This CDR3 is 12 amino acids long. Trimming removed 0 bases at V and 8 bases at J, with 6 bases between. Germline CDR1 reads ENHRY; CDR2 reads SYGVKD. The source of the sample is a study of T cells after yellow fever vaccination. The sequence was collected from a man aged 25-45 years who received the YFV17D yellow fever vaccine. Sequencing was performed on CD4+ T cells sorted from PBMCs, taken 10 days after the yellow fever booster vaccination. This chain connects TRBV10-3 to TRBJ2-3; D is undetermined. The CDR3 sequence is CAISESTPTQYF. The DNA of the CDR3 is TGTGCCATCAGTGAGTCGACCCCTACGCAGTATTTT.